The 9 T cell receptor beta chains below all came from one sample that was sequenced in a study of T cells in women clearing cervical HPV infection. The method was immunoSEQ multiplex PCR; TCRdb's version includes in-frame clones alone and lacks a portion of them. The specimen's table records fewer than 30,000 clones. The sequenced material came from blood buffy coat. The receptors come from a woman aged 18 to 75 with a cervical HPV16 infection that either progressed to CIN3+ or cleared (not recorded which).

In regard to this clone: Read data end 3 residues before the CDR3 end; the end is taken from the germline J gene. The chain carries TRBV19 and TRBJ1-2; weak D call: TRBD1 (5 bases). The V and J ends lost 7 bases and 4 bases respectively, with 16 bases between them. There are 14 residues in the CDR3. Germline V CDR1 and CDR2: LNHDA, SQIVND (reference sequence). Incomplete CDR3 DNA: TGTGCCAGTACTGCGAGGGACTTACGCTATGGC. This sequence encodes CASTARDLRYG. The whole CDR3 protein reads CASTARDLRYGYTF.

The CDR3 spells CASRRSLESVETQYF. CDR3 DNA, as far as it was read: TGTGCCAGCAGACGCAGCCTAGAATCGGTGGAGACC. The chain joins TRBV2 to TRBJ2-5; D remains unclear. The read stops 3 residues short of the end of the CDR3; the missing end is completed from the germline J gene. V was clipped by 6 bases and J by 5 bases, with 19 bases between them. The CDR3 extends over 15 amino acids. CDR1 is SNHLY, CDR2 FYNNEI, per germline.

Concerning this clone itself: The read comes to an end 3 residues before the CDR3 does, leaving the germline J gene to fill in the end. V is TRBV10-3 and J is TRBJ2-3, with 7 bases matching TRBD1. The CDR3 spans 15 residues. Germline CDR1 ENHRY, CDR2 SYGVKD. Unmatched junction bases numbered 10, after V lost 4 bases and J lost 6 bases. The CDR3 sequence is CAISARGGEYDTQYF. Partial CDR3 DNA: TGTGCCATCAGTGCCAGAGGGGGCGAATATGATACG.

Note on this clone: The read ends 3 residues early relative to the CDR3; the germline J gene fills the gap. The chain has TRBV19 and TRBJ2-1, with 7 bases fitting TRBD1. Trimming cost V 6 bases and J 7 bases; bases outside gene matches: 12. This CDR3 comprises 15 residues. The germline V gene has CDR1 LNHDA and CDR2 SQIVND (reference sequence). The CDR3 sequence: CASRRDSANQNEQFF. CDR3 DNA (partial): TGTGCCAGTAGACGGGACAGCGCAAATCAAAATGAG.

A word on this clone: With the read ending 3 residues before the CDR3 end, the germline J gene is used to fill in that end. The chain is built from TRBV2 and TRBJ1-5; D gene uncertain. CDR1 and CDR2 from the germline V gene are SNHLY and FYNNEI. The V gene lost 10 bases and the J gene lost 4 bases, with 17 bases spanning the gap. The CDR3 is 14 amino acids. The sequenced CDR3 bases are TGTGCCACCCGGGGAGCTTACCTAAATCAGCCC. Its translation is CATRGAYLNQP. The CDR3 as a whole reads CATRGAYLNQPQHF. The whole variable domain, remainder taken from reference TRBV2 and TRBJ1-5, is EPEVTQTPSHQVTQMGQEVILRCVPISNHLYFYWYRQILGQKVEFLVSFYNNEISEKSEIFDDQFSVERPDGSNFTLKIRSTKLEDSAMYFCATRGAYLNQPQHFGDGTRLSIL.

As regards this clone: The read halts 3 residues ahead of the CDR3 end, with the missing end drawn from the germline J gene. This sequence joins TRBV4-1 and TRBJ2-7, with D possibly TRBD1 on 5 matching bases. With 0 bases removed from V and 4 bases from J, the gap between germline ends came to 13 bases. The V gene's germline CDR1 is MGHRA and CDR2 YSYEKL. The length of the CDR3 is 15 residues. The sequenced part of the CDR3 DNA is TGCGCCAGCAGCCAAGATTTGGCCAGGACATACGAG. Encoded protein: CASSQDLARTYE. The complete CDR3 protein is CASSQDLARTYEQYF.

To note about this clone: The read falls 3 residues short of the CDR3 end, and the missing part is taken from the germline J gene. The rearrangement uses TRBV30 and TRBJ1-2, with D possibly matching TRBD1 (5 bases). This CDR3 has 15 residues. Looked up from germline, CDR1 is GTSNPN and CDR2 is SVGIG (reference sequence). The sequenced part of the CDR3 DNA is TGTGCCTGGAGTGTGGGACTAGCGGGTACAGATACC. Amino acid sequence: CAWSVGLAGTDT. The full CDR3 protein is CAWSVGLAGTDTYTF.

Regarding this clone: The read ends 3 residues early relative to the CDR3; the germline J gene fills the gap. This chain links TRBV5-1 with TRBJ2-1; D is unclear. CDR3 length equals 12 residues. CDR1 is SGHRS, CDR2 YFSETQ, per germline. Trimming removed 1 base from V and 9 bases from J, with 8 bases in between. The CDR3: CASSLLEREQFF. The CDR3 bases that were read are TGCGCCAGCAGCTTGCTTGAGCGTGAG.

CDR3 residues: CASSQTGVVRETQYF. The part of the CDR3 DNA that was read is TGTGCCAGCTCACAGACAGGGGTCGTTCGGGAGACC. The chain couples TRBV18 to TRBJ2-5, with 8 bases aligning to TRBD1. The read ends 3 residues shy of where the CDR3 ends; the end is completed using the germline J gene. This CDR3 spans 15 amino acids. Germline V CDR1 and CDR2: KGHSH, LQKENI. V shed 4 bases, J shed 5 bases, and the junction held 9 bases outside the gene matches.